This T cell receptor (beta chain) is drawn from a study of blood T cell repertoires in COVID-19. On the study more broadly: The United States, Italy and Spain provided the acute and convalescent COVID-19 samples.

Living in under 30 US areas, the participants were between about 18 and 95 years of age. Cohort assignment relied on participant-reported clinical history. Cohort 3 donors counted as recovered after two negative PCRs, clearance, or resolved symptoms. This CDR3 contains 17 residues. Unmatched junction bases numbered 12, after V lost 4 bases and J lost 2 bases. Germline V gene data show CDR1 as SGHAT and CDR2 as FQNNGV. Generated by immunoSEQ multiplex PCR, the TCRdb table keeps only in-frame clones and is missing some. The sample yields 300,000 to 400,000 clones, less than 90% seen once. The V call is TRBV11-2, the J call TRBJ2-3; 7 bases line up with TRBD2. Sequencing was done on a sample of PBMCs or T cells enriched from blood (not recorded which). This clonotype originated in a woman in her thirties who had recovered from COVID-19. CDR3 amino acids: CASSSRSERGYTDTQYF. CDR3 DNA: TGTGCCAGCAGCTCTCGCAGCGAGCGGGGATACACAGATACGCAGTATTTT. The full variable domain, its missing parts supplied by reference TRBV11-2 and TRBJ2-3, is EAGVAQSPRYKIIEKRQSVAFWCNPISGHATLYWYQQILGQGPKLLIQFQNNGVVDDSQLPKDRFSAERLKGVDSTLKIQPAKLEDSAVYLCASSSRSERGYTDTQYFGPGTRLTVL.